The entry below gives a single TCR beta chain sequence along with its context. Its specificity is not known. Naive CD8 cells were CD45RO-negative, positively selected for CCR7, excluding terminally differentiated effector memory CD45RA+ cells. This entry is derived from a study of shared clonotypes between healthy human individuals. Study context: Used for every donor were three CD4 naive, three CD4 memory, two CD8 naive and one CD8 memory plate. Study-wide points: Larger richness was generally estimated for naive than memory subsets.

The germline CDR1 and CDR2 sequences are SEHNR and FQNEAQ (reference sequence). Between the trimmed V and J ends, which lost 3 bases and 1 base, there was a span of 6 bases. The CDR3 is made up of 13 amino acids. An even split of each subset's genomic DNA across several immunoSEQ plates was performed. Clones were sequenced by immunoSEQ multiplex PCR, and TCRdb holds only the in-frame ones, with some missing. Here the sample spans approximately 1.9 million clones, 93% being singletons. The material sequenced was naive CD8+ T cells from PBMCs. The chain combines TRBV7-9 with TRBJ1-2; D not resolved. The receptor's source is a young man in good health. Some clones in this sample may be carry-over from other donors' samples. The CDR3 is CASSLRDNYGYTF. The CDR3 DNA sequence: TGTGCCAGCAGCTTGAGGGATAACTATGGCTACACCTTC. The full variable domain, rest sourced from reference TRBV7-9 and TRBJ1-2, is DTGVSQNPRHKITKRGQNVTFRCDPISEHNRLYWYRQTLGQGPEFLTYFQNEAQLEKSRLLSDRFSAERPKGSFSTLEIQRTEQGDSAMYLCASSLRDNYGYTFGSGTRLTVV.